This T cell receptor beta chain was identified in a study of OX40 agonist ivuxolimab in advanced cancers. Across the study: The mean age was approximately 60 years, ranging from about 20 to 90, with 65% to 90% of participants male.

In regard to this clone: Antigen unknown.

Clones were sequenced by immunoSEQ multiplex PCR, and TCRdb holds only the in-frame ones, with some missing. The table has roughly 70,000 clones, over 80% seen once. Overall study findings and caveats: In a subset of nonresponders, normalized T-cell clonal expansion was also low. The study found that CD8+ T cells averaged more expanded clones than CD4+.

Germline V lookup: CDR1 LNHDA, CDR2 SQIVND (reference sequence). The ends were cut back, 5 bases at V and 12 bases at J, with 16 bases in the middle. The CDR3 sequence is 13 residues long. The receptor was derived from an adult with an advanced solid tumor such as melanoma, head and neck, liver or kidney cancer. Here the sequenced sample was CD4+ or CD8+ T cells sorted from blood, taken in a trial of the OX40 agonist ivuxolimab. The chain is built from TRBV19 and TRBJ1-4, with TRBD1 as a possible D gene (5 bases). The CDR3 region has the DNA TGTGCCAGTAGTCAGGGTTTTAAAGGAGAACTGTTTTTT. Amino acids: CASSQGFKGELFF.